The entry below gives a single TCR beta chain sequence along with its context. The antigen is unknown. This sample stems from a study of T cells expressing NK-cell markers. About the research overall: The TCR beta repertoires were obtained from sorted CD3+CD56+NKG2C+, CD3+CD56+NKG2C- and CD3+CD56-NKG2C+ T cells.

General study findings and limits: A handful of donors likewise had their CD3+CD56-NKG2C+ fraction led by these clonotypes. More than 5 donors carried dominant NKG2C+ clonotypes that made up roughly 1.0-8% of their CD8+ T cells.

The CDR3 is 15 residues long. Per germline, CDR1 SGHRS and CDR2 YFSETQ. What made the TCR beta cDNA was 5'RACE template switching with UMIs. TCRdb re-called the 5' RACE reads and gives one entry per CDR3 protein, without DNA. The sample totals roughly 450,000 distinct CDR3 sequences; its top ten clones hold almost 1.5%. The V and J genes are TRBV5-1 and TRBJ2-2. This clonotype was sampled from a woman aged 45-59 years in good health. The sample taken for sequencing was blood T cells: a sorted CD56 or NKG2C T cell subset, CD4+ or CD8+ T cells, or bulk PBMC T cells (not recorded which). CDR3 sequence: CASSLVSRLPGELFF.